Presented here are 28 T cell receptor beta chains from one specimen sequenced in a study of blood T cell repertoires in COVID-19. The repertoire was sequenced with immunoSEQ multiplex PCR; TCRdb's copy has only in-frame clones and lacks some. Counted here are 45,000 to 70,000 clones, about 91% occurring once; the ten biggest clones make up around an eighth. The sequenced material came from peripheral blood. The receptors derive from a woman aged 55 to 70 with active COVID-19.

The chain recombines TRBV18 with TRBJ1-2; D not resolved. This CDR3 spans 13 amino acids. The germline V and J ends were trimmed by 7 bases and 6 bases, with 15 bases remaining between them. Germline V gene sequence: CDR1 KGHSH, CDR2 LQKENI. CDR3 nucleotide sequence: TGTGCCAGCTGGCGGGATTTTATCGATGGCTACACCTTC. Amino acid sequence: CASWRDFIDGYTF.

The CDR3, as DNA: TGTGCCAGCAGCTTAGGTTCCGGGAATAGCAATCAGCCCCAGCATTTT. As protein: CASSLGSGNSNQPQHF. The chain joins TRBV7-2 to TRBJ1-5; no definite D call. In germline, CDR1 is SGHTA, CDR2 FQGNSA. The CDR3 has 16 residues. V was clipped by 1 base and J by 0 bases, with 10 bases between them.

CDR3 sequence reads: CASSLSSGGSYEQYF. The CDR3 DNA sequence: TGCGCCAGCAGCTTGTCCAGCGGGGGATCCTACGAGCAGTACTTC. This rearrangement joins TRBV5-1 to TRBJ2-7; 8 bases line up with TRBD2. V lost 1 base and J lost 1; bases outside the gene matches: 4. CDR1 SGHRS and CDR2 YFSETQ come from the germline V gene. The CDR3 is 15 amino acids.

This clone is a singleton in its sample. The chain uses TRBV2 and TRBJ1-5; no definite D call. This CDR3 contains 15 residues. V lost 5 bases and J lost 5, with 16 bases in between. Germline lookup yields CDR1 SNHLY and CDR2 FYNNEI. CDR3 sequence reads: CASSFRPTVDQPQHF. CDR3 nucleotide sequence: TGTGCCAGCAGTTTCCGACCCACAGTCGATCAGCCCCAGCATTTT. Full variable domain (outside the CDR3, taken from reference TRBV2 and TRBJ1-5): EPEVTQTPSHQVTQMGQEVILRCVPISNHLYFYWYRQILGQKVEFLVSFYNNEISEKSEIFDDQFSVERPDGSNFTLKIRSTKLEDSAMYFCASSFRPTVDQPQHFGDGTRLSIL.

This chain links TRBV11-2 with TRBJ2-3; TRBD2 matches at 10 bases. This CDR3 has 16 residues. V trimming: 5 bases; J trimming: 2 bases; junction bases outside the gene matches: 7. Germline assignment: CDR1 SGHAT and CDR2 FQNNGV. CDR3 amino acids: CASSLRTSGPTDTQYF. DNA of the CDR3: TGTGCCAGCAGCCTCCGGACTAGCGGACCCACAGATACGCAGTATTTT.

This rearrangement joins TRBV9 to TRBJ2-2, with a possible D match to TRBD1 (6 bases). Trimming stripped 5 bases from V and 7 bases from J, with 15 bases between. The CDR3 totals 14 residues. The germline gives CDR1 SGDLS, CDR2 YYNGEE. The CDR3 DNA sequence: TGTGCCAGCAGACGGGACAAGGAATTCGGGGAGCTGTTTTTT. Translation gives CASRRDKEFGELFF.

CDR3 bases: TGTGCCACTGGTTCTAGCGGGGGGGCCGCAGATACGCAGTATTTT. Protein: CATGSSGGAADTQYF. The chain carries TRBV24-1 and TRBJ2-3; 12 bases are shared with TRBD2. V lost 10 bases to trimming and J lost 4 bases; unmatched junction nucleotides: 8. CDR1 and CDR2 from the germline V gene are KGHDR and SFDVKD. The CDR3 consists of 15 residues.

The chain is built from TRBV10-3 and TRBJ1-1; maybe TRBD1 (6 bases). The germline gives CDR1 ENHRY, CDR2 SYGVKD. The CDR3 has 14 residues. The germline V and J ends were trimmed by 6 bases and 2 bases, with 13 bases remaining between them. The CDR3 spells CAIRIDRTNTEAFF. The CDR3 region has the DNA TGTGCCATCAGAATAGACAGGACTAACACTGAAGCTTTCTTT.

The CDR3, as DNA: TGTGCCAGCAGCGTTCTCAGGAACGGTGAGCAGTTCTTC. It translates to CASSVLRNGEQFF. V gene TRBV9 combines with J gene TRBJ2-1; unclear D gene. The CDR3 contains 13 residues. Germline V lookup: CDR1 SGDLS, CDR2 YYNGEE. Trimming left V 2 bases short and J 9 bases short, with 12 bases between.

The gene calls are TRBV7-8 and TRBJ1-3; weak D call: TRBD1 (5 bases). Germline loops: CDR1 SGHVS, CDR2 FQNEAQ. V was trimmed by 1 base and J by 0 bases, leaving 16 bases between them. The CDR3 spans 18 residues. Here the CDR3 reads CASSLGGGASFSGNTIYF. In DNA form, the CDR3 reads TGTGCCAGCAGCTTAGGGGGGGGAGCCTCCTTCTCTGGAAACACCATATATTTT.

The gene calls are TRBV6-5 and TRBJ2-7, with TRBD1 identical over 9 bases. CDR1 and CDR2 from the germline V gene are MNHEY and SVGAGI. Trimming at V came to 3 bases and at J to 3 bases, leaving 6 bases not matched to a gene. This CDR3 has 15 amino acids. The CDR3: CASSYSGQGIYEQYF. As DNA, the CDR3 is TGTGCCAGCAGTTATTCTGGACAGGGGATCTACGAGCAGTACTTC.

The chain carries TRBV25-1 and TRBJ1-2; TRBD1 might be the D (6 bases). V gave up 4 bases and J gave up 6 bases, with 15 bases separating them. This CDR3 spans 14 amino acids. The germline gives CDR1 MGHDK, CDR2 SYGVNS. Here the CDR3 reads CASSASPGAHGYTF. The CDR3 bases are TGTGCCAGCAGTGCATCTCCAGGGGCTCATGGCTACACCTTC.

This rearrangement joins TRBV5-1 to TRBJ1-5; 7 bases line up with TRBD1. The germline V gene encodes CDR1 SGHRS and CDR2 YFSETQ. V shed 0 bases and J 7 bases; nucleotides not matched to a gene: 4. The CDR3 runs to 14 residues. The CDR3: CASSLEGANQPQHF. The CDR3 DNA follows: TGCGCCAGCAGCTTGGAGGGGGCCAACCAGCCCCAGCATTTT.

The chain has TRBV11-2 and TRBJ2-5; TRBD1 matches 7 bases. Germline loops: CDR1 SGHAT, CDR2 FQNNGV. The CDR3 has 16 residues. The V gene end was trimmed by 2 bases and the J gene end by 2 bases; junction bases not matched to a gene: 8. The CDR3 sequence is CASSLRGPSSQETQYF. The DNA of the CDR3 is TGTGCCAGCAGCTTAAGGGGGCCGAGTTCTCAAGAGACCCAGTACTTC.

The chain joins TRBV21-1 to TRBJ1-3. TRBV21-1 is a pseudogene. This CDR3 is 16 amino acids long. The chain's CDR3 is CASSTLPNYSGNTIYF. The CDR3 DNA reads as TGTGCCAGCAGCACTTTACCCAACTACTCTGGAAACACCATATATTTT.

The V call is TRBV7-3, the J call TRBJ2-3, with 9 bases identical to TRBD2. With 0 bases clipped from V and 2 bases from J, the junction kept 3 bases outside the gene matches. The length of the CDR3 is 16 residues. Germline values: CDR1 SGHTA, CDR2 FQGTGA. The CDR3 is CASSLTPSGATDTQYF. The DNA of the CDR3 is TGTGCCAGCAGCTTAACGCCTAGCGGGGCCACAGATACGCAGTATTTT.

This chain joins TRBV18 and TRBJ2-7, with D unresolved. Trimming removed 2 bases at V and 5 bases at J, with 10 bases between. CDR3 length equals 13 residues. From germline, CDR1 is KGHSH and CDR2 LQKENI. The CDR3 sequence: CASSPVNLDEQYF. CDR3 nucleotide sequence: TGTGCCAGCTCACCAGTCAACTTGGACGAGCAGTACTTC. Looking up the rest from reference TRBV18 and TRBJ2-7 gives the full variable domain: NAGVMQNPRHLVRRRGQEARLRCSPMKGHSHVYWYRQLPEEGLKFMVYLQKENIIDESGMPKERFSAEFPKEGPSILRIQQVVRGDSAAYFCASSPVNLDEQYFGPGTRLTVT.

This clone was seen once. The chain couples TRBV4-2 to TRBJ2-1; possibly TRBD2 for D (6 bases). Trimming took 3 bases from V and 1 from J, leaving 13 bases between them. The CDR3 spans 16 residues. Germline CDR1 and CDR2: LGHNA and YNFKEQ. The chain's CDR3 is CASSQGPGVSYNEQFF. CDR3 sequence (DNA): TGTGCCAGCAGCCAGGGGCCGGGGGTGTCCTACAATGAGCAGTTCTTC.

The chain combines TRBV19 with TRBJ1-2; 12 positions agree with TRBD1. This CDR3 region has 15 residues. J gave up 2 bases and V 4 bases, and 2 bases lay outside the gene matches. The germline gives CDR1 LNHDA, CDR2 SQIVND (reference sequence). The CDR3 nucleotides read TGTGCCAGTAGTAGGGACAGGGGGCTCAACTATGGCTACACCTTC. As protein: CASSRDRGLNYGYTF.

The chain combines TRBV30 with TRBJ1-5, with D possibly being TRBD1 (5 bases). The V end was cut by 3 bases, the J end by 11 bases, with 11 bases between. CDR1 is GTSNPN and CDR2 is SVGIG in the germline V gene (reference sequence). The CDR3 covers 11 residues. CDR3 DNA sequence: TGTGCCTGGAGCCTTCGGGGGTCCCAGCATTTT. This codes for CAWSLRGSQHF.

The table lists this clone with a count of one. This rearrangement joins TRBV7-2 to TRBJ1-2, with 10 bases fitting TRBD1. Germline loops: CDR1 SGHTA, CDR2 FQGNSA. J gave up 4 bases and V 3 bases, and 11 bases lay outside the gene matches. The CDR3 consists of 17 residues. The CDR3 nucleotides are TGTGCCAGCAGCTTCGCCGGGACAGGGGAAGGAGGCTATGGCTACACCTTC. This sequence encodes CASSFAGTGEGGYGYTF.

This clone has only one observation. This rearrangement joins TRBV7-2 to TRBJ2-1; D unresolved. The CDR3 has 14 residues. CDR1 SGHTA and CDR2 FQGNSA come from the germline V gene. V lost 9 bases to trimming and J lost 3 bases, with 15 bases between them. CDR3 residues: CARSPVLNYNEQFF. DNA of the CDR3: TGTGCCAGATCGCCGGTGCTAAACTACAATGAGCAGTTCTTC.

CDR3 bases: TGTGCCAGCAGCCACCCTGCGGGGGAGACCACAGATACGCAGTATTTT. The encoded protein is CASSHPAGETTDTQYF. This chain links TRBV4-2 with TRBJ2-3; 7 bases are shared with TRBD2. V dropped 3 bases and J dropped 2; count of bases not matched to a gene: 8. The CDR3 sequence is 16 residues long. Germline lookup yields CDR1 LGHNA and CDR2 YNFKEQ.

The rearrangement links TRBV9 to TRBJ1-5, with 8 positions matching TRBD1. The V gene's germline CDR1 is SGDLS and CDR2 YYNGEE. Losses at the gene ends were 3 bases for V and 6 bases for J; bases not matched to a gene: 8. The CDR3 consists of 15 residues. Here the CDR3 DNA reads TGTGCCAGCAGCGAAATGGGACAGGTCGGTCAGCCCCAGCATTTT. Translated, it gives CASSEMGQVGQPQHF. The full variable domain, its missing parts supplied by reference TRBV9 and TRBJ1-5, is DSGVTQTPKHLITATGQRVTLRCSPRSGDLSVYWYQQSLDQGLQFLIQYYNGEERAKGNILERFSAQQFPDLHSELNLSSLELGDSALYFCASSEMGQVGQPQHFGDGTRLSIL.

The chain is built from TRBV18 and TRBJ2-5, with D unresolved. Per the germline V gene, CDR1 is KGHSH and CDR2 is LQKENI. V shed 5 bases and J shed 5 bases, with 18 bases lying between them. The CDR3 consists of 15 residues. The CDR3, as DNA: TGTGCCAGCTCATCTCTCAGTGGGCCCGGCGAGACCCAGTACTTC. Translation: CASSSLSGPGETQYF. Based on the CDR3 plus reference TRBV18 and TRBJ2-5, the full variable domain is NAGVMQNPRHLVRRRGQEARLRCSPMKGHSHVYWYRQLPEEGLKFMVYLQKENIIDESGMPKERFSAEFPKEGPSILRIQQVVRGDSAAYFCASSSLSGPGETQYFGPGTRLLVL.

CDR3 coding DNA: TGTGCCATCAGGCCCTCCGGGGGGGACCCTGTGGCTTTCTTT. Its protein product is CAIRPSGGDPVAFF. The V gene is TRBV10-3, the J gene TRBJ1-1; D is perhaps TRBD1 (5 bases). Trimming removed 6 bases from V and 11 bases from J, with 22 bases in between. The CDR3 length is 14 residues. Germline V gene lookup returns CDR1 ENHRY and CDR2 SYGVKD.

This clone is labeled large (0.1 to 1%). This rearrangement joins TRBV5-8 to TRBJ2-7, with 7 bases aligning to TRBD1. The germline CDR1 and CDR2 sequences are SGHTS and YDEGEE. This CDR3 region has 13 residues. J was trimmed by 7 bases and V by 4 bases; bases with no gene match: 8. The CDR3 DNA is TGTGCCAGCAGCCCGTGGACAGGCGGGGAGCAGTACTTC. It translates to CASSPWTGGEQYF.

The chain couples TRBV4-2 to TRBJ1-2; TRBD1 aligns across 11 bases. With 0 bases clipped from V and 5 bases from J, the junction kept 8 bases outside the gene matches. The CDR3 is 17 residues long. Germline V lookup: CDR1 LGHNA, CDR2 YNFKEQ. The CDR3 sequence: CASSQDRRTGGWYGYTF. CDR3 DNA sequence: TGTGCCAGCAGCCAAGATCGAAGGACAGGGGGCTGGTATGGCTACACCTTC.